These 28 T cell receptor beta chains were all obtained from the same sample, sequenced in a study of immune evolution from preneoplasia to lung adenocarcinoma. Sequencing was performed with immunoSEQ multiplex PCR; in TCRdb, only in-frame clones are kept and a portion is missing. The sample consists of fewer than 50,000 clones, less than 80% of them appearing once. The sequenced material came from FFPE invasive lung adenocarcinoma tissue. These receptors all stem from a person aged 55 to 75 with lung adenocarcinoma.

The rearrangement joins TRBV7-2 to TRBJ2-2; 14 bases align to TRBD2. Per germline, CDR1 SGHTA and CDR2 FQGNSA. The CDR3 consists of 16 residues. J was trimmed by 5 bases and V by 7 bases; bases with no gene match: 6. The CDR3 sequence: CASTKGLAGVTGELFF. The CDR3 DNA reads TGTGCCAGCACCAAGGGACTAGCGGGAGTTACCGGGGAGCTGTTTTTT.

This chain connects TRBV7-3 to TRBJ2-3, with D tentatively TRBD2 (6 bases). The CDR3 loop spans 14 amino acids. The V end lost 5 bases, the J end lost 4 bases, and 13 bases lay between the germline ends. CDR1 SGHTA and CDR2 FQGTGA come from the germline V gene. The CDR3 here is CASSLGGTPDTQYF. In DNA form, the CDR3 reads TGTGCCAGCAGCCTTGGCGGGACCCCAGATACGCAGTATTTT.

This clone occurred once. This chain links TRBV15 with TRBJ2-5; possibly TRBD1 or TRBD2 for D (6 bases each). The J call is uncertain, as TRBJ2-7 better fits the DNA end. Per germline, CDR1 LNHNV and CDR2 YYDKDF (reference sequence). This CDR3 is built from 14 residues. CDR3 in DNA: TGTGCCACCAGCAGAGGGGGGGCGGGGAACGAGCAGTACTTC. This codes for CATSRGGAGNEQYF.

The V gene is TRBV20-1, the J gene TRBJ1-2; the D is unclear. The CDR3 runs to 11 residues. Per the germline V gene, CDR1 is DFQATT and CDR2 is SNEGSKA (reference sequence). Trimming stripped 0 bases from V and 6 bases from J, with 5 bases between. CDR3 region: CSARDSHGYTF. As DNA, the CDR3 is TGCAGTGCTAGAGATAGTCATGGCTACACCTTC.

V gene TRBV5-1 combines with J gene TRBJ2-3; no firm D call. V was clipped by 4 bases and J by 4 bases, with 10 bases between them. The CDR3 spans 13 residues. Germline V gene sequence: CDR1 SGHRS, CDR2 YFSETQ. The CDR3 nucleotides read TGCGCCAGCAGCCGAATAAGGGCAGATACGCAGTATTTT. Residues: CASSRIRADTQYF.

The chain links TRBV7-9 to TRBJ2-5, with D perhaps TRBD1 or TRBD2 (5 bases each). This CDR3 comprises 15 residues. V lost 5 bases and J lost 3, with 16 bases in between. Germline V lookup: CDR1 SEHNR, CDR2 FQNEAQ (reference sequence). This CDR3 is CASSTNRDVKETQYF. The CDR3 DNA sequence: TGTGCCAGCAGCACGAACCGGGACGTTAAAGAGACCCAGTACTTC.

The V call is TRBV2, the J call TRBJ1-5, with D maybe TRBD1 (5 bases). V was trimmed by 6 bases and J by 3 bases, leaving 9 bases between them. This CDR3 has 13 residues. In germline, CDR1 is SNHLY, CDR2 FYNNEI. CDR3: CASSRDYNQPQHF. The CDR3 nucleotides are TGTGCCAGCAGCAGGGACTACAATCAGCCCCAGCATTTT.

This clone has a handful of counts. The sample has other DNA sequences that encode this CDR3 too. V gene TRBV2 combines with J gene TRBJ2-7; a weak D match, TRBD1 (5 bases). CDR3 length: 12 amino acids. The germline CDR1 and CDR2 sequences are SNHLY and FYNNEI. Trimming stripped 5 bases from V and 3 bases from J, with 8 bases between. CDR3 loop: CASSRDSYEQYF. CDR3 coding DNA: TGTGCCAGCAGTCGAGACAGCTACGAGCAGTACTTC.

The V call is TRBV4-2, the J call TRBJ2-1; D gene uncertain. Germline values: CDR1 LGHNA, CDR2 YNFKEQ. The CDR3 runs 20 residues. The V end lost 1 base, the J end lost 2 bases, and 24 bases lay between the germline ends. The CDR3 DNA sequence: TGTGCCAGCAGCCAAGGAGTCTTAGGGCCAGTTTCGGGTGCCTACAATGAGCAGTTCTTC. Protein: CASSQGVLGPVSGAYNEQFF.

CDR3 in DNA: TGCGCCAGCAGCGGCGGGAGGTCCACCGGGGAGCTGTTTTTT. It yields the protein CASSGGRSTGELFF. V is TRBV5-1 and J is TRBJ2-2, with 8 bases that match TRBD2. V dropped 4 bases and J dropped 4; count of bases not matched to a gene: 3. This CDR3 is 14 amino acids long. The germline V gene encodes CDR1 SGHRS and CDR2 YFSETQ.

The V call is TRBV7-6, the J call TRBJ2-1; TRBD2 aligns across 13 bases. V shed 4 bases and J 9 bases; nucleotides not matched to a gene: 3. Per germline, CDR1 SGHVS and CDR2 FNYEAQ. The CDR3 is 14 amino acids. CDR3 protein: CASSSRLAGGEQFF. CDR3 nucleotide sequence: TGTGCCAGCAGCTCCCGACTAGCGGGAGGTGAGCAGTTCTTC.

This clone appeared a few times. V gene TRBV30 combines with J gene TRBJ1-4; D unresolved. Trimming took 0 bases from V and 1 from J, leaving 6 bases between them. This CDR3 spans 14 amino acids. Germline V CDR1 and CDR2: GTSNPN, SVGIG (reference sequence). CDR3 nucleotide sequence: TGTGCCTGGAGTGTGGGTGGAACTAATGAAAAACTGTTTTTT. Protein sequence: CAWSVGGTNEKLFF.

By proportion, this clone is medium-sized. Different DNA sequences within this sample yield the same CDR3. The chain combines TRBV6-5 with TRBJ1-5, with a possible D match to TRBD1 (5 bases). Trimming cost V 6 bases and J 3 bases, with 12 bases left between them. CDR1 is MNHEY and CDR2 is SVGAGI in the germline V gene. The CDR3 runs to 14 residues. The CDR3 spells CASSPDSFNQPQHF. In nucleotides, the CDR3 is TGTGCCAGCAGCCCCGACAGCTTCAATCAGCCCCAGCATTTT.

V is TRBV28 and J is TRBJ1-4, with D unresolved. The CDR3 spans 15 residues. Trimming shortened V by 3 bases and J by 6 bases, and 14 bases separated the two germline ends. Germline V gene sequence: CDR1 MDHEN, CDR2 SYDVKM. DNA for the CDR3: TGTGCCAGCAGTTTTCGAGAAGGGTTTTATGAAAAACTGTTTTTT. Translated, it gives CASSFREGFYEKLFF. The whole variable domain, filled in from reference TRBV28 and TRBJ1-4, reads DVKVTQSSRYLVKRTGEKVFLECVQDMDHENMFWYRQDPGLGLRLIYFSYDVKMKEKGDIPEGYSVSREKKERFSLILESASTNQTSMYLCASSFREGFYEKLFFGSGTQLSVL.

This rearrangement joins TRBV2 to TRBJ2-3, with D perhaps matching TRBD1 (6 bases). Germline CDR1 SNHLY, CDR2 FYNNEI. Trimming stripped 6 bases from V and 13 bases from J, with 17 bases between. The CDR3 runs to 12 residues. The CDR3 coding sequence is TGTGCCAGCAGCGGACAGACCGAAGAGAAGTATTTT. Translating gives CASSGQTEEKYF.

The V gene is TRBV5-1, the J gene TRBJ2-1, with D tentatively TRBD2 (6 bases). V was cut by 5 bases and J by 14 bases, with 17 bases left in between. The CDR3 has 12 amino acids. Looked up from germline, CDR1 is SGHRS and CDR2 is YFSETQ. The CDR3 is CASSSLADGKFF. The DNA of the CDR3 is TGCGCCAGCAGTTCCTTAGCGGATGGGAAGTTCTTC.

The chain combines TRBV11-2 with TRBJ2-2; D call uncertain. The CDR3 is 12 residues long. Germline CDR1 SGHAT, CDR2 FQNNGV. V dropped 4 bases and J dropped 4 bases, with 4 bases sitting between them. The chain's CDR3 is CASSSLTGELFF. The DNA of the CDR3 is TGTGCCAGCAGCTCACTCACCGGGGAGCTGTTTTTT.

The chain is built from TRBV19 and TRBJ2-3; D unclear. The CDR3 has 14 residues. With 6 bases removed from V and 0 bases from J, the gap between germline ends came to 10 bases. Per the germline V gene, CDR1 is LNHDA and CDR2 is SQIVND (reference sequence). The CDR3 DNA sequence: TGTGCCAGTAGGAAGGGCGGTAGCACAGATACGCAGTATTTT. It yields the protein CASRKGGSTDTQYF. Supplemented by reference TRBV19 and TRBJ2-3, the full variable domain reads DGGITQSPKYLFRKEGQNVTLSCEQNLNHDAMYWYRQDPGQGLRLIYYSQIVNDFQKGDIAEGYSVSREKKESFPLTVTSAQKNPTAFYLCASRKGGSTDTQYFGPGTRLTVL.

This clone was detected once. CDR3 region: CASRGTEGSGDTQYF. DNA of the CDR3: TGTGCCAGCAGAGGGACCGAGGGTAGCGGAGATACGCAGTATTTT. The rearrangement joins TRBV6-1 to TRBJ2-3; possible D gene TRBD2, 6 bases. CDR1 and CDR2 from the germline V gene are MNHNS and SASEGT. Trimming cost V 6 bases and J 5 bases, with 18 bases left between them. The length of the CDR3 is 15 residues.

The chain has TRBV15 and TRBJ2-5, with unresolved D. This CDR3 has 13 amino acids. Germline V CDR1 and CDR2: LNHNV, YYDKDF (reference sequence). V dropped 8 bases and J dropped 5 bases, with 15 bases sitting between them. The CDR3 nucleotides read TGTGCCACCGCACTCCCCTGGGCCGAGACCCAGTACTTC. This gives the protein CATALPWAETQYF. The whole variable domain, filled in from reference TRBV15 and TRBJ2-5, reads DAMVIQNPRYQVTQFGKPVTLSCSQTLNHNVMYWYQQKSSQAPKLLFHYYDKDFNNEADTPDNFQSRRPNTSFCFLDIRSPGLGDTAMYLCATALPWAETQYFGPGTRLLVL.

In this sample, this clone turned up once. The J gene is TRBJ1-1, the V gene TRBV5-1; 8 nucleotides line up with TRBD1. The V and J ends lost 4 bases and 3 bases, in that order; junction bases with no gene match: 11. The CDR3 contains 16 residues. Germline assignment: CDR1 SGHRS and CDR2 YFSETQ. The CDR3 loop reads CASSGGTGFMDTEAFF. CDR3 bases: TGCGCCAGCAGCGGGGGGACAGGCTTCATGGACACTGAAGCTTTCTTT.

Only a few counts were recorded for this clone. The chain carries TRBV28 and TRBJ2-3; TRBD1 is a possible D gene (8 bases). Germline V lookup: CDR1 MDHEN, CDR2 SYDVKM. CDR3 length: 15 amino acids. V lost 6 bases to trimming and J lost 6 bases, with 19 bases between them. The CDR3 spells CASSFRTGRGDTQYF. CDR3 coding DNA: TGTGCCAGCAGCTTCCGGACAGGGAGGGGGGATACGCAGTATTTT.

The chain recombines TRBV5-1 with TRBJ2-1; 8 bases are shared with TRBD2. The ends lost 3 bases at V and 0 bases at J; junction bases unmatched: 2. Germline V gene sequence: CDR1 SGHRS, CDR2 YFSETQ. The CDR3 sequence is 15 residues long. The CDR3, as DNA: TGCGCCAGCAGCTGGACTAGCCCCTCCTACAATGAGCAGTTCTTC. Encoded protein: CASSWTSPSYNEQFF. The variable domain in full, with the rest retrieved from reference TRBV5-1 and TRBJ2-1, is KAGVTQTPRYLIKTRGQQVTLSCSPISGHRSVSWYQQTPGQGLQFLFEYFSETQRNKGNFPGRFSGRQFSNSRSEMNVSTLELGDSALYLCASSWTSPSYNEQFFGPGTRLTVL.

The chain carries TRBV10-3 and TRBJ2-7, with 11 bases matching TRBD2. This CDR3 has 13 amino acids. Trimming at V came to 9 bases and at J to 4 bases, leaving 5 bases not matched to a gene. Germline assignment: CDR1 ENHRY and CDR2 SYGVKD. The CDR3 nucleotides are TGTGCCATTGGGACTAGCGGAGCGTACGAGCAGTACTTC. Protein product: CAIGTSGAYEQYF.

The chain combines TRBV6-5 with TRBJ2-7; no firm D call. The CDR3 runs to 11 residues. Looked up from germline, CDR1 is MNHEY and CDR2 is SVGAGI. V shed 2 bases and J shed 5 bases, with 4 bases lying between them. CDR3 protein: CASSYRNEQYF. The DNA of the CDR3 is TGTGCCAGCAGTTACAGGAACGAGCAGTACTTC.

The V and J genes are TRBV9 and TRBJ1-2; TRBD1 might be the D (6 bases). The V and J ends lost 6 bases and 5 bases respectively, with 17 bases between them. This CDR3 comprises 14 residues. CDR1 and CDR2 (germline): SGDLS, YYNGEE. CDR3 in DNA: TGTGCCAGCACCAGGGGCGTTGACCTTTATGGCTACACCTTC. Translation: CASTRGVDLYGYTF.

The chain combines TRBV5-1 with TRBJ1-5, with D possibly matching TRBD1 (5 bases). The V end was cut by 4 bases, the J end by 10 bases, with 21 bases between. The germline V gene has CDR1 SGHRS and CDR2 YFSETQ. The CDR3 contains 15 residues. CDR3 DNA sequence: TGCGCCAGCAGCCTGCTGGGGACGGTCGTAGAACCCCAGCATTTT. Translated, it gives CASSLLGTVVEPQHF.

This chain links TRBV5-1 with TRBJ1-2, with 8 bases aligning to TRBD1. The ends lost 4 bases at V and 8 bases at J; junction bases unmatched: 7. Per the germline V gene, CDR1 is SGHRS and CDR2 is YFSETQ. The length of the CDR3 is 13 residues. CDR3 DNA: TGCGCCAGCAGCCCGGACAGGGCTGGAGGCTACACCTTC. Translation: CASSPDRAGGYTF.